This T cell receptor beta chain emerged from a study of tumor-infiltrating lymphocytes in primary liver carcinoma. The CDR3 sequence is 14 residues long. CDR1 and CDR2 (germline): MNHNY, SVGAGI (reference sequence). V gave up 0 bases and J gave up 6 bases, with 9 bases separating them. In the case of this clonotype: A single base separates this from a much larger clone, so it may be a read error.

In addition to blood RNA drawn from unsorted whole blood, germline DNA was extracted. TCR beta cDNA was made from roughly 500 ng total RNA with a constant-region primer. The TCR beta library was amplified through three nested multiplex PCR rounds in a modified ARM-PCR procedure. TRBV1-TRBV30 forward primers paired with a C-beta reverse primer drove the first two PCR rounds, about 10 cycles each. TCRdb redid the calling of the multiplex PCR reads with MiXCR, one entry per CDR3 protein. The data contain 250,000 to 350,000 distinct CDR3 sequences, around three fifths of them singletons. The TCR originated in a woman in her 30s with primary liver carcinoma and hepatitis B virus infection. The sample consisted of peripheral blood. This chain links TRBV6-6 with TRBJ2-1, with D possibly matching TRBD2 (7 bases). The CDR3 sequence is CASSYSGGLNEQFF. In DNA form, the CDR3 reads TGTGCCAGCAGTTACTCGGGGGGGCTCAATGAGCAGTTCTTC.